The present T cell receptor beta chain was sequenced within a study of cytomegalovirus exposure and HLA in healthy donors. The CDR3 is 14 amino acids. Germline V lookup: CDR1 MNHNS, CDR2 SASEGT. This clone was recorded only once. An end of the junction differs from the germline gene, which may be a read error. With 60 Vbeta and 13 Jbeta primers, the PCR was carried out. Sequenced by immunoSEQ multiplex PCR; TCRdb stores in-frame clones only, minus some. The sample holds some 110,000 clones, approximately 77% seen once. The chain employs TRBV6-1 and TRBJ2-5; 7 bases are a match to TRBD1. The J call may be wrong; the DNA end is better matched by TRBJ2-7. The sequenced sample was PBMCs. This clonotype was sampled from a man between 50 and 59 years old in good health and CMV-seropositive. The CDR3 spells CASSRQGTSSEQYF. In DNA form, the CDR3 reads TGTGCCAGCAGTAGACAGGGTACATCCTCCGAGCAGTACTTC.